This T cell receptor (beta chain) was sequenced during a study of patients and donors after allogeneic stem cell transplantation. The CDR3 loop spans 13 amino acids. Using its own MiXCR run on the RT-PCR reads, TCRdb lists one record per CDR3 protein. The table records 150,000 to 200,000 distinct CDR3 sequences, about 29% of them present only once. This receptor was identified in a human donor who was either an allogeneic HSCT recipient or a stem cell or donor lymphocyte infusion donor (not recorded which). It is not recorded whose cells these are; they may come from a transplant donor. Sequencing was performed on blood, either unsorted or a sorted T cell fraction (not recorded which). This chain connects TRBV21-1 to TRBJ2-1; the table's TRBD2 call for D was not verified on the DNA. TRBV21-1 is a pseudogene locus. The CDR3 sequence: CASRRDPEIEQFF. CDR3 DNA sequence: TGTGCCAGCCGGCGGGATCCAGAAATCGAGCAGTTCTTC.